These 15 T cell receptor beta chains originate from one sample sequenced in a study of radiation and T cells in renal cell carcinoma. Time point given: blood 4 weeks post-SBRT, at nephrectomy. Indicated treatment: 15 Gy SBRT to primary tumor, nephrectomy 4 weeks later. Produced via immunoSEQ multiplex PCR; TCRdb's table is partial and in-frame only. The profile shows around 170,000 clones, around 90% of them singletons. The specimen was blood, collected from a patient whose treatment included radiotherapy and nephrectomy. These receptors all stem from a woman between 45 and 65 years old with renal cell carcinoma.

The chain uses TRBV7-2 and TRBJ2-1, with D perhaps TRBD2 (6 bases). CDR3 length: 16 amino acids. Trimming took off 2 bases at V and 7 bases at J, with 18 bases between the two ends. The germline CDR1 and CDR2 sequences are SGHTA and FQGNSA. CDR3 in DNA: TGTGCCAGCAGCTTATATTTGCGGGGAATGGGGAATGAGCAGTTCTTC. As protein: CASSLYLRGMGNEQFF.

The V call is TRBV5-1, the J call TRBJ2-5; D gene unclear. The CDR3 is 15 amino acids. Between the trimmed V and J ends, which lost 0 bases and 4 bases, there was a span of 13 bases. Looked up from germline, CDR1 is SGHRS and CDR2 is YFSETQ. The CDR3 coding sequence is TGCGCCAGCAGCTTGGTTGTCAGCCAGGCAGAGACCCAGTACTTC. Translation: CASSLVVSQAETQYF. Variable domain in full (rest from reference TRBV5-1 and TRBJ2-5): KAGVTQTPRYLIKTRGQQVTLSCSPISGHRSVSWYQQTPGQGLQFLFEYFSETQRNKGNFPGRFSGRQFSNSRSEMNVSTLELGDSALYLCASSLVVSQAETQYFGPGTRLLVL.

The chain joins TRBV5-1 to TRBJ1-1; 9 nucleotides agree with TRBD1. Trimming removed 5 bases from V and 11 bases from J; junction bases left unmatched: 10. The germline V gene has CDR1 SGHRS and CDR2 YFSETQ. CDR3 length equals 13 residues. The CDR3 sequence: CASRPDRGGHAFF. The CDR3 region has the DNA TGCGCCAGCAGACCGGACAGGGGAGGTCATGCTTTCTTT. Looking up the rest from reference TRBV5-1 and TRBJ1-1 gives the full variable domain: KAGVTQTPRYLIKTRGQQVTLSCSPISGHRSVSWYQQTPGQGLQFLFEYFSETQRNKGNFPGRFSGRQFSNSRSEMNVSTLELGDSALYLCASRPDRGGHAFFGQGTRLTVV.

This chain uses TRBV19 with TRBJ1-2; the D is unclear. The V and J ends lost 0 bases and 4 bases respectively, with 12 bases between them. Germline CDR1 reads LNHDA; CDR2 reads SQIVND (reference sequence). The CDR3 has 15 residues. CDR3 bases: TGTGCCAGTAGTATAGATCATAAGGGCCCCTATGGCTACACCTTC. This gives the protein CASSIDHKGPYGYTF. The full variable domain, in which reference TRBV19 and TRBJ1-2 provide the parts outside the CDR3, is DGGITQSPKYLFRKEGQNVTLSCEQNLNHDAMYWYRQDPGQGLRLIYYSQIVNDFQKGDIAEGYSVSREKKESFPLTVTSAQKNPTAFYLCASSIDHKGPYGYTFGSGTRLTVV.

The gene calls are TRBV5-6 and TRBJ1-6, with a tentative D call TRBD1 (6 bases). The CDR3 covers 14 residues. V dropped 5 bases and J dropped 0 bases, with 6 bases sitting between them. The germline V gene has CDR1 SGHDT and CDR2 YYEEEE. The CDR3 sequence: CASRDSSYNSPLHF. The DNA of the CDR3 is TGTGCCAGCAGGGACAGCTCCTATAATTCACCCCTCCACTTT.

The chain combines TRBV30 with TRBJ1-5, with TRBD1 as a possible D gene (5 bases). Germline V gene data show CDR1 as GTSNPN and CDR2 as SVGIG (reference sequence). This CDR3 has 13 amino acids. Deletions cut 2 bases from V and 5 bases from J, with 10 bases between. The CDR3 loop is CAWSQGTDQPQHF. Here the CDR3 DNA reads TGTGCCTGGAGTCAAGGGACGGATCAGCCCCAGCATTTT.

V usage is TRBV10-1 and J usage is TRBJ1-6; D remains unclear. V was clipped by 2 bases and J by 2 bases, with 7 bases between them. Germline CDR1 WNHNN, CDR2 SYGVQD (reference sequence). The CDR3 loop spans 15 amino acids. CDR3 protein: CASSEMDTYNSPLHF. Written as DNA, the CDR3 is TGCGCCAGCAGTGAGATGGATACCTATAATTCACCCCTCCACTTT.

The V gene is TRBV18, the J gene TRBJ1-2; 7 bases are shared with TRBD1. After removal of 2 bases from V and 5 bases from J, the junction contained 5 bases not matched to a gene. Looked up from germline, CDR1 is KGHSH and CDR2 is LQKENI. The CDR3 has 14 amino acids. CDR3 region: CASSPGTDPYGYTF. The CDR3 bases are TGTGCCAGCTCACCAGGGACAGACCCATATGGCTACACCTTC.

The chain carries TRBV7-6 and TRBJ1-2; D uncertain. Trimming cost V 5 bases and J 7 bases, with 17 bases left between them. The CDR3 runs 14 residues. Germline V gene data show CDR1 as SGHVS and CDR2 as FNYEAQ. CDR3 coding DNA: TGTGCCAGCAGCCCAGAGATGGGGTCGCGTGGCTACACCTTC. It specifies CASSPEMGSRGYTF.

V gene TRBV19 combines with J gene TRBJ1-2; 9 bases agree with TRBD1. CDR1 and CDR2 (germline): LNHDA, SQIVND (reference sequence). The CDR3 loop spans 14 amino acids. The trim removed 8 bases at V and 5 bases at J, leaving 9 bases unmatched. The CDR3 here is CASSPGTGLYGYTF. CDR3 sequence (DNA): TGTGCCAGTTCTCCCGGGACAGGGTTATATGGCTACACCTTC.

CDR3 loop: CSATQGAGTEAFF. In DNA, the CDR3 is TGCAGCGCTACACAGGGGGCAGGCACTGAAGCTTTCTTT. V and J are TRBV29-1 and TRBJ1-1; 9 bases match TRBD1. The CDR3 is 13 residues long. The trim removed 7 bases at V and 4 bases at J, leaving 7 bases unmatched. Germline-derived CDR1 and CDR2 are SQVTM and ANQGSEA.

This rearrangement joins TRBV6-6 to TRBJ1-5; D might be TRBD1 (5 bases). In germline, CDR1 is MNHNY, CDR2 SVGAGI (reference sequence). CDR3 length: 15 amino acids. The V end lost 6 bases, the J end lost 2 bases, and 14 bases lay between the germline ends. The CDR3 sequence is CASSYGGGGNQPQHF. In nucleotides, the CDR3 is TGTGCCAGCAGCTACGGGGGTGGTGGCAATCAGCCCCAGCATTTT.

The CDR3: CASNTRDRNTEAFF. In nucleotides, the CDR3 is TGTGCCAGTAACACCCGGGACAGGAACACTGAAGCTTTCTTT. The chain joins TRBV19 to TRBJ1-1; 7 bases align to TRBD1. The CDR3 length is 14 residues. J lost 1 base, V lost 7 bases, and 6 bases had no gene match. CDR1 is LNHDA, CDR2 SQIVND, per germline (reference sequence).

This clone was counted once. The junction departs from germline at one end; a sequencing error may be responsible. CDR3 sequence reads: CASSPDRAYNSPLHF. Here the CDR3 DNA reads TGTGCCAGCAGCCCGGACAGAGCCTACAATTCACCCCTCCACTTT. V and J are TRBV6-4 and TRBJ1-6; a weak D match, TRBD1 (6 bases). The germline V gene encodes CDR1 MRHNA and CDR2 SNTAGT. CDR3 size: 15 residues.

The chain couples TRBV5-1 to TRBJ1-1; weak D call: TRBD1 (5 bases). The CDR3 extends over 14 amino acids. Germline CDR1 reads SGHRS; CDR2 reads YFSETQ. V was shortened by 2 bases and J by 4 bases, with 12 bases between the two germline ends. The CDR3 reads CASSFRYGGTEAFF. CDR3 in DNA: TGCGCCAGCAGCTTCCGATACGGGGGCACTGAAGCTTTCTTT.